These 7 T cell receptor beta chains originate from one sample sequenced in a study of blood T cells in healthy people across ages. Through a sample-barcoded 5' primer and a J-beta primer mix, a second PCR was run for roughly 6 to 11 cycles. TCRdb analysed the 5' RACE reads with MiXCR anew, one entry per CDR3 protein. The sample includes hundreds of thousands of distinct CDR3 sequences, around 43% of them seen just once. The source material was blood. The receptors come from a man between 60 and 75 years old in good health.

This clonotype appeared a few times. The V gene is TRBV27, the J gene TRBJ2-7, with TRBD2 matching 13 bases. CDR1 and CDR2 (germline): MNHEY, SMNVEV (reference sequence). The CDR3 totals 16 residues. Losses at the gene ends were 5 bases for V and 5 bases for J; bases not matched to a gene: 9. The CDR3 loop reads CASSLKTSGGANEQYF. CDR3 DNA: TGTGCCAGCAGTCTTAAAACTAGCGGGGGGGCTAACGAGCAGTACTTC.

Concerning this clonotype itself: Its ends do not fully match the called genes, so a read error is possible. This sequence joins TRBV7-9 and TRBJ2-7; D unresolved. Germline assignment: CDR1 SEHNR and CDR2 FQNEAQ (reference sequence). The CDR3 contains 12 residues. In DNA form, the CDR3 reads TGTGTCAGCAGCTCGGACCTGTACGAGCAGTACTTC. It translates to CVSSSDLYEQYF.

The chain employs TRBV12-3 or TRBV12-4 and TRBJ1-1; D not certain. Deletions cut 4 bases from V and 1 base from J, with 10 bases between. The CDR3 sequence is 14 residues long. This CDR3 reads CASSSVGRNTEAFF. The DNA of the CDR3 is TGTGCCAGCAGTTCCGTGGGGAGGAACACTGAAGCTTTCTTT.

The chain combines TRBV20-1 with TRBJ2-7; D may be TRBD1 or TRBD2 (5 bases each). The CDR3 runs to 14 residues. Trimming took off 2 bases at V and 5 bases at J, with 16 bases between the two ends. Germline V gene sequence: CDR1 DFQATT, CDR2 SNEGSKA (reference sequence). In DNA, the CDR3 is TGCAGTGCTAGAACGGAGAGGGACGGCCACGAGCAGTACTTC. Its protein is CSARTERDGHEQYF.

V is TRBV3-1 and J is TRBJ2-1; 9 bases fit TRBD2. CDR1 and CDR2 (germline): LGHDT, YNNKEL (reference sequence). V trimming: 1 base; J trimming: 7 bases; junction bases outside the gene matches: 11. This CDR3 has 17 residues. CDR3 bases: TGTGCCAGCAGCCAAGGGCGGGTAGCGGGGGCCGGAAATGAGCAGTTCTTC. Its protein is CASSQGRVAGAGNEQFF.

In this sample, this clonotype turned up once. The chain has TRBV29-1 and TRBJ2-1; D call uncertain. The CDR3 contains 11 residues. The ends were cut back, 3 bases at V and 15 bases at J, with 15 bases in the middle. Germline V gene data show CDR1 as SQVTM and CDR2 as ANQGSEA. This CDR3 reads CSVDSGFIPFF. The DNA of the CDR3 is TGCAGCGTTGATTCTGGGTTTATCCCGTTCTTC.

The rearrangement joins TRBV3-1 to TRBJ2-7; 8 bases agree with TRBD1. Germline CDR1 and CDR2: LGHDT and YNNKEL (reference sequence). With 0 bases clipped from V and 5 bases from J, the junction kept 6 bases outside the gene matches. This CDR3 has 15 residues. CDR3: CASSQDQGANHEQYF. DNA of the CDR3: TGTGCCAGCAGCCAAGATCAGGGGGCAAACCACGAGCAGTACTTC.